These 17 T cell receptor beta chains originate from one sample sequenced in a study of blood T cell repertoires in COVID-19. The data were produced by immunoSEQ multiplex PCR, yet TCRdb's version contains in-frame clones alone and is incomplete. The data contain more than 200,000 clones, 65% to 85% of them singletons. The sample comprised PBMCs or T cells enriched from blood (not recorded which). These TCRs come from a man younger than 40 with acute COVID-19.

The rearrangement links TRBV5-4 to TRBJ2-3, with D perhaps matching TRBD2 (5 bases). Germline assignment: CDR1 SGHNT and CDR2 YYREEE (reference sequence). The CDR3 spans 14 residues. The V gene lost 0 bases and the J gene lost 6 bases, with 11 bases spanning the gap. The CDR3 region is CASSLGTAPDTQYF. The CDR3 nucleotides are TGTGCCAGCAGCTTGGGGACTGCCCCGGATACGCAGTATTTT.

The sample holds one count of this clone. The chain employs TRBV7-9 and TRBJ2-7; D is perhaps TRBD2 (6 bases). The CDR3 loop spans 16 amino acids. The V gene's germline CDR1 is SEHNR and CDR2 FQNEAQ (reference sequence). V lost 0 bases to trimming and J lost 3 bases, with 15 bases between them. CDR3 coding DNA: TGTGCCAGCAGCTTAGCGGAGGGCCCCAATCGCTACGAGCAGTACTTC. Translation: CASSLAEGPNRYEQYF.

The V gene is TRBV30, the J gene TRBJ2-2, with D possibly matching TRBD2 (5 bases). From germline, CDR1 is GTSNPN and CDR2 SVGIG (reference sequence). With 1 base removed from V and 6 bases from J, the gap between germline ends came to 15 bases. This CDR3 is built from 15 residues. DNA for the CDR3: TGTGCCTGGAGTGGAGAGGGCAGTTGGTCCGGGGAGCTGTTTTTT. Amino acids: CAWSGEGSWSGELFF. The entire variable domain, with the rest obtained from reference TRBV30 and TRBJ2-2, is as follows: SQTIHQWPATLVQPVGSPLSLECTVEGTSNPNLYWYRQAAGRGLQLLFYSVGIGQISSEVPQNLSASRPQDRQFILSSKKLLLSDSGFYLCAWSGEGSWSGELFFGEGSRLTVL.

The genes are TRBV24-1 and TRBJ2-3; 8 positions agree with TRBD1. Germline V lookup: CDR1 KGHDR, CDR2 SFDVKD. The CDR3 consists of 15 residues. V trimming: 5 bases; J trimming: 5 bases; junction bases outside the gene matches: 8. CDR3 sequence (DNA): TGTGCCACCAGTGGCGCCGGGACAGGTGAAGATACGCAGTATTTT. It translates to CATSGAGTGEDTQYF.

J is TRBJ1-4 and V is TRBV29-1; tentatively, D is TRBD1 (6 bases). Germline CDR1 reads SQVTM; CDR2 reads ANQGSEA. V was pared by 4 bases and J by 7 bases, with 13 bases between. The length of the CDR3 is 13 residues. The CDR3 nucleotides are TGCAGCGTTGTCAGGGGTCGGGGTGAAAAACTGTTTTTT. Translation gives CSVVRGRGEKLFF.

With respect to this clone: Other nucleotide sequences from this sample produce the same CDR3. The chain joins TRBV3-1 (or the pseudogene TRBV3-2) to TRBJ1-3; D remains unclear. The CDR3 has 13 residues. Trimming stripped 0 bases from V and 5 bases from J, with 5 bases between. Germline CDR1 and CDR2: LGHDT and YNNKEL (reference sequence). The CDR3 region has the DNA TGTGCCAGCAGCCAAGACGCGAGAAACACCATATATTTT. It codes for CASSQDARNTIYF.

This clone was found once. V usage is TRBV5-1 and J usage is TRBJ2-3; D is ambiguous. Germline CDR1 and CDR2: SGHRS and YFSETQ. CDR3 size: 13 residues. Trimming left V 4 bases short and J 1 base short, with 7 bases between. CDR3 DNA sequence: TGCGCCAGCAGCCAACTCGGCACAGATACGCAGTATTTT. Translating it yields CASSQLGTDTQYF.

V is TRBV3-1 (or the pseudogene TRBV3-2) and J is TRBJ2-1; 9 nucleotides align to TRBD2. The CDR3 sequence is 17 residues long. J gave up 8 bases and V 4 bases, and 15 bases lay outside the gene matches. Germline loops: CDR1 LGHDT, CDR2 YNNKEL (reference sequence). The CDR3 protein is CASSPPLRAGGYYEQFF. The CDR3 nucleotides are TGTGCCAGCAGCCCTCCATTGAGAGCGGGGGGATATTATGAGCAGTTCTTC.

The chain has TRBV3-1 (or the pseudogene TRBV3-2) and TRBJ2-5; D remains ambiguous. The CDR3 is 14 residues long. Trimming stripped 8 bases from V and 7 bases from J, with 20 bases between. Germline values: CDR1 LGHDT, CDR2 YNNKEL (reference sequence). The CDR3 is CASRPMTYGRTQYF. The CDR3 DNA reads TGTGCCAGCCGCCCGATGACATATGGCCGGACCCAGTACTTC.

The gene calls are TRBV29-1 and TRBJ1-1; no reliable D call. Germline values: CDR1 SQVTM, CDR2 ANQGSEA. V was shortened by 4 bases and J by 8 bases, with 11 bases between the two germline ends. The CDR3 loop spans 11 amino acids. The CDR3 DNA reads as TGCAGCGTTGTGAGCGCGCTCGAAGCTTTCTTT. This gives the protein CSVVSALEAFF.

This clone was observed once. The V call is TRBV6-5, the J call TRBJ2-1, with D maybe TRBD2 (6 bases). CDR1 is MNHEY and CDR2 is SVGAGI in the germline V gene. Trimming stripped 7 bases from V and 7 bases from J, with 17 bases between. The CDR3 extends over 14 amino acids. The CDR3 is CASIDGGLGNEQFF. CDR3 DNA: TGTGCCAGCATAGACGGGGGATTAGGGAATGAGCAGTTCTTC.

The chain uses TRBV9 and TRBJ1-2, with D possibly being TRBD1 (5 bases). The CDR3 covers 16 residues. Germline-derived CDR1 and CDR2 are SGDLS and YYNGEE. Trimming shortened V by 0 bases and J by 3 bases, and 15 bases separated the two germline ends. The CDR3 DNA sequence: TGTGCCAGCAGCGTAGGTAGTCAGGGTGTGGACTATGGCTACACCTTC. Translating it yields CASSVGSQGVDYGYTF.

The rearrangement links TRBV7-9 to TRBJ1-1, with TRBD1 identical over 7 bases. The trim removed 5 bases at V and 3 bases at J, leaving 9 bases unmatched. Looked up from germline, CDR1 is SEHNR and CDR2 is FQNEAQ (reference sequence). CDR3 length: 15 residues. As DNA, the CDR3 is TGTGCCAGCAGCCAACAGACAGGGTCTGACACTGAAGCTTTCTTT. Protein: CASSQQTGSDTEAFF.

The genes are TRBV5-1 and TRBJ1-3, with D maybe TRBD1 (6 bases). The ends were cut back, 4 bases at V and 0 bases at J, with 23 bases in the middle. The CDR3 is 19 amino acids. Germline V lookup: CDR1 SGHRS, CDR2 YFSETQ. CDR3 amino acids: CASSEPTGTLLTSGNTIYF. The CDR3 DNA follows: TGCGCCAGCAGCGAACCGACAGGAACCCTACTTACCTCTGGAAACACCATATATTTT.

This clone was observed a single time. The rearrangement uses TRBV11-2 and TRBJ1-6; D gene unclear. The V gene's germline CDR1 is SGHAT and CDR2 FQNNGV. V dropped 0 bases and J dropped 4 bases, with 10 bases sitting between them. The length of the CDR3 is 16 residues. CDR3 sequence (DNA): TGTGCCAGCAGCTTAGATGCGTCACTGTATAATTCACCCCTCCACTTT. It yields the protein CASSLDASLYNSPLHF.

The V gene is TRBV30, the J gene TRBJ2-3, with 8 bases that match TRBD2. With V trimmed by 8 bases and J by 2 bases, 15 bases remained unmatched. The germline V gene encodes CDR1 GTSNPN and CDR2 SVGIG (reference sequence). This CDR3 is built from 16 residues. The CDR3 sequence is CALTSAGARVTDTQYF. In DNA, the CDR3 is TGTGCCCTCACCTCAGCGGGGGCTCGGGTCACAGATACGCAGTATTTT.

The chain couples TRBV30 to TRBJ1-2; no reliable D call. The CDR3 has 13 amino acids. The V gene lost 0 bases and the J gene lost 4 bases, with 9 bases spanning the gap. The germline V gene has CDR1 GTSNPN and CDR2 SVGIG (reference sequence). The CDR3 loop is CAWSVRQAYGYTF. DNA for the CDR3: TGTGCCTGGAGTGTACGTCAGGCCTATGGCTACACCTTC.